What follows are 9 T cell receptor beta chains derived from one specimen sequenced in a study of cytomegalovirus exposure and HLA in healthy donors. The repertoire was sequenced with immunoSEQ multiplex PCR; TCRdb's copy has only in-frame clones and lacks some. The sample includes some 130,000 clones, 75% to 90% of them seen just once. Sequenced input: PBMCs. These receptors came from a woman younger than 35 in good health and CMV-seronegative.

The CDR3, as DNA: TGTGCCATCAGTGAGCACGAGTCAGGCACTGAAGCTTTCTTT. Its protein product is CAISEHESGTEAFF. The chain joins TRBV10-3 to TRBJ1-1; D ambiguous. The CDR3 is made up of 14 amino acids. Germline CDR1 reads ENHRY; CDR2 reads SYGVKD. V was cut by 2 bases and J by 4 bases, with 11 bases left in between.

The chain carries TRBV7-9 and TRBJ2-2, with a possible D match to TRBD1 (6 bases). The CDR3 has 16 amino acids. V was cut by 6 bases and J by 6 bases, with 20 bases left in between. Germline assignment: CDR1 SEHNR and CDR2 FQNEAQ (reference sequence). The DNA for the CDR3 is TGTGCCAGCAGTCAAAGCGCAGGGGCGGATTCCGGGGAGCTGTTTTTT. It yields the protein CASSQSAGADSGELFF.

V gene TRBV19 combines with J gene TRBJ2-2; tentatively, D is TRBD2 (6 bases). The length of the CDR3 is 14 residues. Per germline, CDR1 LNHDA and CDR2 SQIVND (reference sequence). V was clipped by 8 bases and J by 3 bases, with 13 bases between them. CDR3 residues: CASLGGAYTGELFF. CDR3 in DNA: TGTGCCAGTTTGGGCGGGGCCTACACCGGGGAGCTGTTTTTT.

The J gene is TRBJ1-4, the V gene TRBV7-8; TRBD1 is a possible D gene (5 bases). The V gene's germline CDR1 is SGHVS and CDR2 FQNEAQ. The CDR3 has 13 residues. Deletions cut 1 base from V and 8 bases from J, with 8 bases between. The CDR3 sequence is CASSLETAEKLFF. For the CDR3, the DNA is TGTGCCAGCAGCTTAGAGACAGCCGAAAAACTGTTTTTT.

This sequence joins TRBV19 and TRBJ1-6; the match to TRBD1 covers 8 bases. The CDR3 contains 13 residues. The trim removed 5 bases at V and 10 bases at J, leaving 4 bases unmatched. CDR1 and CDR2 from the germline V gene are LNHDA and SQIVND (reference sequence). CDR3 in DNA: TGTGCCAGTAGTGCAGGGGGCACGTCACCCCTCCACTTT. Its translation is CASSAGGTSPLHF.

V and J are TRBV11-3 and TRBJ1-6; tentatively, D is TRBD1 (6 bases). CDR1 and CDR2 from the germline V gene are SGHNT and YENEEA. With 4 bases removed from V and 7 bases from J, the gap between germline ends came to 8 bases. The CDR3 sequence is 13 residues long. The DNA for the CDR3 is TGTGCCAGCAGCTCCGGACAGAATTCACCCCTCCACTTT. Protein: CASSSGQNSPLHF.

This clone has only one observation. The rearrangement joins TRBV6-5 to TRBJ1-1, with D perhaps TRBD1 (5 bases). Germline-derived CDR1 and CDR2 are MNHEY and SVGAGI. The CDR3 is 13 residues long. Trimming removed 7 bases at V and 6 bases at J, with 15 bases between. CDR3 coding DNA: TGTGCCAGCAACGGCAGGGCCACCCCTGAAGCTTTCTTT. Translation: CASNGRATPEAFF.

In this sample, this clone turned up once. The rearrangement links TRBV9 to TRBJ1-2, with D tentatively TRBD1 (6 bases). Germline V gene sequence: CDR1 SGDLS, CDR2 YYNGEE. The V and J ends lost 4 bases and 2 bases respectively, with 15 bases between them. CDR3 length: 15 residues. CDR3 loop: CASSPSLDRNYGYTF. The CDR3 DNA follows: TGTGCCAGCAGCCCTAGTTTAGACAGGAACTATGGCTACACCTTC.

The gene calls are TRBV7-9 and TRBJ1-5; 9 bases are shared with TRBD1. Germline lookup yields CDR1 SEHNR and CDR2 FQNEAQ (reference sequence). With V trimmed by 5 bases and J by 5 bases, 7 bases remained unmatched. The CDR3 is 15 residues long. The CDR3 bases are TGTGCCAGCAGCGGGCGGGACAGGGACTATCAGCCCCAGCATTTT. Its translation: CASSGRDRDYQPQHF.